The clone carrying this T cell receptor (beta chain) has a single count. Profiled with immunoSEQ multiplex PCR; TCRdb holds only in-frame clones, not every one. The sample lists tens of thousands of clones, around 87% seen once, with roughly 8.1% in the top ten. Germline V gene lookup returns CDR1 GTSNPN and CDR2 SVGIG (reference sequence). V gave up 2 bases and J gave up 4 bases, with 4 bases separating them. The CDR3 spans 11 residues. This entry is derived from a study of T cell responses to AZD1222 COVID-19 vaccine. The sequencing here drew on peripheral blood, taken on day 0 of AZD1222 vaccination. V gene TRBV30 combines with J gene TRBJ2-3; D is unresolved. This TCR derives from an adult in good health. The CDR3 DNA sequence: TGTGCCTGGAGTAGCGCAGATACGCAGTATTTT. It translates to CAWSSADTQYF.